The 10 T cell receptor beta chains presented below share a single source sample, sequenced in a study of blood T cells in healthy people across ages. For the second PCR, which ran for roughly 6 to 11 cycles, a sample-barcoded 5' primer and a J-beta primer mix were used. MiXCR was run by TCRdb on the 5' RACE reads, yielding one entry per CDR3 protein. The sample contains some 920,000 distinct CDR3 sequences, roughly 51% of which appear only once. What was sequenced was blood. All receptors derive from an older woman in good health.

V gene TRBV6-5 combines with J gene TRBJ1-4; a possible D gene is TRBD1 (6 bases). This CDR3 region has 18 residues. Per germline, CDR1 MNHEY and CDR2 SVGAGI. The V gene lost 6 bases and the J gene lost 0 bases, with 20 bases spanning the gap. CDR3 sequence reads: CASSFTRPNRATNEKLFF. For the CDR3, the DNA is TGTGCCAGCAGCTTTACTAGACCTAACAGGGCAACTAATGAAAAACTGTTTTTT.

The chain has TRBV20-1 and TRBJ1-2; D uncertain. Germline CDR1 DFQATT, CDR2 SNEGSKA (reference sequence). The CDR3 sequence is 13 residues long. The CDR3 reads CSPIFGVNYGYTF. The CDR3 DNA sequence: TGCAGCCCAATTTTCGGGGTTAACTATGGCTACACCTTC.

The chain links TRBV27 to TRBJ2-1; D is tentatively TRBD1 or TRBD2 (5 bases each). The CDR3 sequence is 15 residues long. V gave up 6 bases and J gave up 0 bases, with 12 bases separating them. CDR1 and CDR2 from the germline V gene are MNHEY and SMNVEV (reference sequence). This CDR3 is CASRGVSRSYNEQFF. CDR3 coding DNA: TGTGCCAGCAGGGGGGTGTCCCGCTCCTACAATGAGCAGTTCTTC.

This clonotype was seen once. The rearrangement joins TRBV11-2 to TRBJ2-3; D possibly uses TRBD1 or TRBD2 (5 bases each). The V end was cut by 1 base, the J end by 2 bases, with 13 bases between. Germline assignment: CDR1 SGHAT and CDR2 FQNNGV. The CDR3 consists of 16 residues. In DNA form, the CDR3 reads TGTGCCAGCAGCTTAGGTTGGGGGAGCCCCACAGATACGCAGTATTTT. It specifies CASSLGWGSPTDTQYF. Using reference TRBV11-2 and TRBJ2-3 for the parts outside the CDR3, the full variable domain is EAGVAQSPRYKIIEKRQSVAFWCNPISGHATLYWYQQILGQGPKLLIQFQNNGVVDDSQLPKDRFSAERLKGVDSTLKIQPAKLEDSAVYLCASSLGWGSPTDTQYFGPGTRLTVL.

This rearrangement joins TRBV25-1 to TRBJ2-7; D is perhaps TRBD2 (5 bases). The V end lost 3 bases, the J end lost 4 bases, and 10 bases lay between the germline ends. The CDR3 spans 13 residues. Germline loops: CDR1 MGHDK, CDR2 SYGVNS. CDR3 protein: CASSDSVQYEQYF. CDR3 DNA: TGTGCCAGCAGTGATAGCGTTCAGTACGAGCAGTACTTC.

As concerns this clonotype: A much larger clone differs by one base, so this may be a read error. This chain connects TRBV20-1 to TRBJ1-5; D uncertain. The germline V gene has CDR1 DFQATT and CDR2 SNEGSKA (reference sequence). The CDR3 contains 13 residues. CDR3 residues: CRARVLENQPQHF. In nucleotides, the CDR3 is TGCAGGGCTAGGGTTTTAGAGAATCAGCCCCAGCATTTT.

V and J are TRBV6-6 and TRBJ2-5; D unclear. This CDR3 comprises 15 residues. CDR1 MNHNY and CDR2 SVGAGI come from the germline V gene (reference sequence). Trimming left V 2 bases short and J 4 bases short, with 14 bases between. The CDR3 region has the DNA TGTGCCAGCAGTTACATTGGGGAAACGGGAGAGACCCAGTACTTC. Translated, it gives CASSYIGETGETQYF.

The table lists this clonotype with a few counts. The J gene is TRBJ1-6, the V gene TRBV6-6; no clear D gene. The CDR3 sequence is 12 residues long. V lost 0 bases, J lost 11 bases, and 5 bases lay in between. CDR1 is MNHNY, CDR2 SVGAGI, per germline (reference sequence). The CDR3 coding sequence is TGTGCCAGCAGTTACTCGACGGCACCCCTCCACTTT. Its translation is CASSYSTAPLHF.

The gene calls are TRBV7-2 and TRBJ2-6; no firm D call. V lost 4 bases and J lost 0, with 16 bases in between. This CDR3 is 18 amino acids long. Germline CDR1 SGHTA, CDR2 FQGNSA. CDR3 region: CASSSPRYPLSGANVLTF. DNA of the CDR3: TGTGCCAGCAGCTCCCCGCGGTACCCCCTCTCTGGGGCCAACGTCCTGACTTTC.

Notes on this clonotype: The junction differs from germline at one of its ends, possibly a read error. This sequence joins TRBV3-1 and TRBJ2-7; TRBD1 agrees at 7 bases. The tail of the sequence fits TRBJ2-5 better, so the J call may be wrong. This CDR3 contains 14 residues. Per the germline V gene, CDR1 is LGHDT and CDR2 is YNNKEL (reference sequence). The CDR3 DNA follows: TGTGTCAGCAGCCTAGAGGGACAGCGAGAGACCCAGTACTTC. Its protein is CVSSLEGQRETQYF.